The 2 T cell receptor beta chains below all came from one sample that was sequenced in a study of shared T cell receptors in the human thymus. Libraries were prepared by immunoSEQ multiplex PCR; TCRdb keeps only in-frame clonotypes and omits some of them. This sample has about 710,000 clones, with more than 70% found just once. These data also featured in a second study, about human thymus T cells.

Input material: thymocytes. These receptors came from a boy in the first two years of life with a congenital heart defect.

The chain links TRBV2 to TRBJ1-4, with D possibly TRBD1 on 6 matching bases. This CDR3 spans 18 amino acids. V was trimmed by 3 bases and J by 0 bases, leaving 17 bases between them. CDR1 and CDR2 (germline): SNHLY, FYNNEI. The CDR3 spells CASSDAEGEGATNEKLFF. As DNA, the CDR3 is TGTGCCAGCAGTGACGCGGAGGGGGAGGGTGCAACTAATGAAAAACTGTTTTTT.

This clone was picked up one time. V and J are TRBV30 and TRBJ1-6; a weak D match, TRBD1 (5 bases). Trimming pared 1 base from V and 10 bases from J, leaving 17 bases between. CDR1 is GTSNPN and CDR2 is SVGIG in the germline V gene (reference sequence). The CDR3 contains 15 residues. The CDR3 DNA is TGTGCCTGGAGTGGAGTTATAACCTGGGGCTCACCCCTCCACTTT. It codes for CAWSGVITWGSPLHF.